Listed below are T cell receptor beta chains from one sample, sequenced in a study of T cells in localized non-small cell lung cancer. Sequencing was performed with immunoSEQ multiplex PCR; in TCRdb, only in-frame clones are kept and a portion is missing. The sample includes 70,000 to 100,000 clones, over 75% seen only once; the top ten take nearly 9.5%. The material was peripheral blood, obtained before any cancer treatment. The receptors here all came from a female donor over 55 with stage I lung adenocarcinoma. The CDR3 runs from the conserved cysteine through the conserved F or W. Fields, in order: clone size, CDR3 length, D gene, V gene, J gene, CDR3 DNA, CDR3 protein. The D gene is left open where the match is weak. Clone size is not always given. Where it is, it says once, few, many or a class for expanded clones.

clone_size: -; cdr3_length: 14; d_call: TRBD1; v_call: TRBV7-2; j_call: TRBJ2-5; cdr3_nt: TGTGCCAGCAGTACAGGGGCACAACAAGAGACCCAGTACTTC; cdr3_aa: CASSTGAQQETQYF
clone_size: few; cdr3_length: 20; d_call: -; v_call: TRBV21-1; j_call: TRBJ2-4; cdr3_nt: TGTGCCAGCCCCTCCGGCCGTGGGGCTTGGGGGTTTCCAAGAAAAAACATTCAGTACTTC; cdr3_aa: CASPSGRGAWGFPRKNIQYF
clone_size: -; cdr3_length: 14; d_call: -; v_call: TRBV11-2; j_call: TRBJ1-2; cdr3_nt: TGTGCCAGCAGCTTAGGGAACGCGAACTATGGCTACACCTTC; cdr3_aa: CASSLGNANYGYTF
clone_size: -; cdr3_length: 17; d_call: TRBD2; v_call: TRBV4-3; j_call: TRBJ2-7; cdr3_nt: TGCGCCAGCAGCCAAGCGGACAATCTAGCGGGAGGGAGCGAGCAGTACTTC; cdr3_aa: CASSQADNLAGGSEQYF
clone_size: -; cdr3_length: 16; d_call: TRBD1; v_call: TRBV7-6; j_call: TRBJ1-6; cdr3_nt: TGTGCCAGCAGCTTAGTGGGACAGGGTTATAATTCACCCCTCCACTTT; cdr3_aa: CASSLVGQGYNSPLHF
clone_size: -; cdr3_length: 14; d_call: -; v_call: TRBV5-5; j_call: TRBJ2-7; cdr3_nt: TGTGCCAGCAGCTCCCCTCCGGGATTGTACGAGCAGTACTTC; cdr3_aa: CASSSPPGLYEQYF
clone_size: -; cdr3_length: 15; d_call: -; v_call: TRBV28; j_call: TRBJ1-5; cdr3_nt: TGTGCCAGCAGTTTTCAGCTTCTAGGCAATCAGCCCCAGCATTTT; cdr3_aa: CASSFQLLGNQPQHF
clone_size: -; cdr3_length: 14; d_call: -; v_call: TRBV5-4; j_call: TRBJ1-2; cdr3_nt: TGTGCCAGCAGCTTGGGTGGGGCTAACTATGGCTACACCTTC; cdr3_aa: CASSLGGANYGYTF
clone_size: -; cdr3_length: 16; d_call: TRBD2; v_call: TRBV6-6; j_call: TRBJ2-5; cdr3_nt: TGTGCCAGCAGCTCGGATAGCGGGAGCCGAAGTGGGACCCAGTACTTC; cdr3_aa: CASSSDSGSRSGTQYF
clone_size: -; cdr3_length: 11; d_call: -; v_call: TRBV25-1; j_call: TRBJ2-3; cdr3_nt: TGTGCCACCAGTCTGACAGATACGCAGTATTTT; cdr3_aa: CATSLTDTQYF
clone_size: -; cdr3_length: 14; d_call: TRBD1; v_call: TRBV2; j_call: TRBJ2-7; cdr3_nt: TGTGCCAGCAGTCTCGGACAGGTCTCCTACGAGCAGTACTTC; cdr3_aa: CASSLGQVSYEQYF
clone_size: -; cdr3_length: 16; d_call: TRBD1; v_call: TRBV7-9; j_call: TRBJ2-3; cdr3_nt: TGTGCCAGCACCGACCCCGGGACAGGGAGCACAGATACGCAGTATTTT; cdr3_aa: CASTDPGTGSTDTQYF
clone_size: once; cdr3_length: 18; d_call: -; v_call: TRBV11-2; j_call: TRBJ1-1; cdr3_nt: TGTGCCAGCAGCTCCCCCGGAGGGACGGGACACCTTAACGCTGAAGCTTTCTTT; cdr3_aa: CASSSPGGTGHLNAEAFF
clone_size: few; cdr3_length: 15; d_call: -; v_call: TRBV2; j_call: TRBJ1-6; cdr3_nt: TGTGCCAGCAGGCAGGGACGGTTCAATAATTCACCCCTCCACTTT; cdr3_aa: CASRQGRFNNSPLHF
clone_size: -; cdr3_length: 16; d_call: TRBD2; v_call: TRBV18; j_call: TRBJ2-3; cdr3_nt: TGTGCCAGCTCACCACCGGGTAGCGGGAGAGGGGATACGCAGTATTTT; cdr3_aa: CASSPPGSGRGDTQYF
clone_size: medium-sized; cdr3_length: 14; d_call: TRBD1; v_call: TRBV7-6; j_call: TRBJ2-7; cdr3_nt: TGTGCCAGCAGCTTAGGGACAGGGGTCCACGAGCAGTACTTC; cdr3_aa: CASSLGTGVHEQYF
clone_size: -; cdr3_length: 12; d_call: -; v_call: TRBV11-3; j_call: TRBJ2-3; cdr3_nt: TGTGCCAGTAGCGTTAGCACAGATACGCAGTATTTT; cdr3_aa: CASSVSTDTQYF
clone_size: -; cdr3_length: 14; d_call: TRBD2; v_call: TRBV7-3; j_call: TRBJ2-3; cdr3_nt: TGTGCCAGCAAGACTAGCGGGATCACAGATACGCAGTATTTT; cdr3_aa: CASKTSGITDTQYF
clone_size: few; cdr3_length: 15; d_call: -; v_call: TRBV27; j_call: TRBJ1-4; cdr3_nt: TGTGCCAGCACTCGGGGAACCACAACTAATGAAAAACTGTTTTTT; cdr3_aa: CASTRGTTTNEKLFF
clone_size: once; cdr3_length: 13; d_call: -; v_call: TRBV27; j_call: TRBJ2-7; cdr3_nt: TGTGCCAGCAGAGACGTAGGGGCCTACGAGCAGTACTTC; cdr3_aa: CASRDVGAYEQYF
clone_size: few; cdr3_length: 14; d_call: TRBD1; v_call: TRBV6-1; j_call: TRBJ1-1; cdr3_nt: TGTGCCAGCAGTGCCGGGACAGGGATAGTTGAAGCTTTCTTT; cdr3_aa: CASSAGTGIVEAFF
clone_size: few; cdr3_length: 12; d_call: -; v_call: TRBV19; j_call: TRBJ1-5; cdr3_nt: TGTGCCAGTAGTATAAGCGATCAGCCCCAGCATTTT; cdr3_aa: CASSISDQPQHF
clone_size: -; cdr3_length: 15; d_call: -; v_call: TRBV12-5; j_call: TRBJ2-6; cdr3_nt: TGTGCTAGTGGTTCCCGGGGGTCTGGGGCCAACGTCCTGACTTTC; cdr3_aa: CASGSRGSGANVLTF
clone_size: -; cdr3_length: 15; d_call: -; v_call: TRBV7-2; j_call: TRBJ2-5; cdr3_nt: TGTGCCAGCAGCTTAGATAGCAGGAGGTCGGAGACCCAGTACTTC; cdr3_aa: CASSLDSRRSETQYF
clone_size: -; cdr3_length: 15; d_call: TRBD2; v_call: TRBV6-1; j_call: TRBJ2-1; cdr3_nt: TGTGCCAGCAGTGATCGGGCTAGCGGGAGTCGGGAGCAGTTCTTC; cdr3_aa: CASSDRASGSREQFF
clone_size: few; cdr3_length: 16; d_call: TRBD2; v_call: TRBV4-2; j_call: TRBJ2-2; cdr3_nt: TGTGCCAGCAGCCAAGACCCTAGCGGGGGGACCGGGGAGCTGTTTTTT; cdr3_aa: CASSQDPSGGTGELFF
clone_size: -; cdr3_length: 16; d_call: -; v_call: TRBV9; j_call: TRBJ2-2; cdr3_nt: TGTGCCAGCAGCGTAGTGCCCCAGAGCCGCACCGGGGAGCTGTTTTTT; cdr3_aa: CASSVVPQSRTGELFF
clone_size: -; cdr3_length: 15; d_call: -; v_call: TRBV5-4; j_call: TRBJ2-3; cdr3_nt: TGTGCCAGCAGCCTCAGGACGGGGATCACAGATACGCAGTATTTT; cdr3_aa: CASSLRTGITDTQYF
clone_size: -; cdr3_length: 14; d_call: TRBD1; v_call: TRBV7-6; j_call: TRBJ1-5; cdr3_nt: TGTGCCAGCAGCTTAACAGGGGGGAATCAGCCCCAGCATTTT; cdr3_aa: CASSLTGGNQPQHF
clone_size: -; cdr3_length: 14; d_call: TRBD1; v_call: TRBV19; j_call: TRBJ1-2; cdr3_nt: TGTGCCAGTATCAACAGGGGAGAGGTCTATGGCTACACCTTC; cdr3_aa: CASINRGEVYGYTF
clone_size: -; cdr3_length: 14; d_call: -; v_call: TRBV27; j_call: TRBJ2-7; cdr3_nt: TGTGCCAGCAGTTTCCGGACTAATCCCTACGAGCAGTACTTC; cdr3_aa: CASSFRTNPYEQYF
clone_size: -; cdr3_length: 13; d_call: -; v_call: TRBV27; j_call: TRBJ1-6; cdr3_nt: TGTGCCAGCAGACCGGGCCTCCGGTCACCCCTCCACTTT; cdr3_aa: CASRPGLRSPLHF
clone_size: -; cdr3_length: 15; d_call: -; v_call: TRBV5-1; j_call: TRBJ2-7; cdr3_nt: TGCGCCAGCAGCTTGAGCGCGGGAACGTACTACGAGCAGTACTTC; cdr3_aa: CASSLSAGTYYEQYF